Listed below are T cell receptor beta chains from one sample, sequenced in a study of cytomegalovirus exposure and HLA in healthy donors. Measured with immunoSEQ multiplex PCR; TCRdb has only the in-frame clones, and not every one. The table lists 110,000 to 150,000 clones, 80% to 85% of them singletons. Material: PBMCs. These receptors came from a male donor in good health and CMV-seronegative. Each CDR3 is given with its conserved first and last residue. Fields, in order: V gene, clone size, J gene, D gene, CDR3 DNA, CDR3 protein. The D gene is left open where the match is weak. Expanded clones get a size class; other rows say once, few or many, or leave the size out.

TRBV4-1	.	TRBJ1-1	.	TGCGCCAGCAGCCAAGATCCTGGGGGCACTCAGGACACTGAAGCTTTCTTT	CASSQDPGGTQDTEAFF
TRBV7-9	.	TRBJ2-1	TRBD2	TGTGCCAGCAGCTTAAAGGGACTAGCGGGAGTCAAGCAGTTCTTC	CASSLKGLAGVKQFF
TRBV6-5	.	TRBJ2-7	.	TGTGCCAGCAGCTCTACCTACGAGCAGTACTTC	CASSSTYEQYF
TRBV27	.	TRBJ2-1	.	TGTGCCAGCAGTAGTTTCGCGACGGGAGAGGGTGAGCAGTTCTTC	CASSSFATGEGEQFF
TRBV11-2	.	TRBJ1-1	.	TGTGCCAGCAGCTTCCTGACAGGAGTGAACACTGAAGCTTTCTTT	CASSFLTGVNTEAFF
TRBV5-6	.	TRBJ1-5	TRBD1	TGTGCCAGCAGCTCTGGACAGGGGGCACGGGGGGGCAATCAGCCCCAGCATTTT	CASSSGQGARGGNQPQHF
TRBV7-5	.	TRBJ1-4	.	TGTGCCAGAAGCCCCCGGGGGGATTGGGAAAAACTGTTTTTT	CARSPRGDWEKLFF
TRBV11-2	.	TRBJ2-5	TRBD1	TGTGCCAGCAGCCTAGCCGGACAGGGCGGGTCAGAGACCCAGTACTTC	CASSLAGQGGSETQYF
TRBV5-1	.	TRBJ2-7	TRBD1	TGCGCCAGCAGCTTGTCCGGGACAGGACACTACGAGCAGTACTTC	CASSLSGTGHYEQYF
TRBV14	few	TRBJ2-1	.	TGTGCCAGCAGCCCCCTGATAGGCGGGAATGAGCAGTTCTTC	CASSPLIGGNEQFF
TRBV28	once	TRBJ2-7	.	TGTGCCAGCAGTTTAGTGTCCTGGGAGTACGAGCAGTACTTC	CASSLVSWEYEQYF
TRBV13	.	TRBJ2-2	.	TGTGCCAGCAGCTTAACGGGGGAAGGCACCGGGGAGCTGTTTTTT	CASSLTGEGTGELFF